Presented here are 26 T cell receptor beta chains from one specimen sequenced in a study of TIL therapy for anti-PD-1-resistant metastatic lung cancer (dated by TCRdb to the early 2020s). The immunoSEQ v3 hsTCRB kit was used to amplify TCR beta CDR3 regions from genomic DNA through bias-controlled multiplex PCR. TCRdb obtained this table from immuneACCESS and retained in-frame rearrangements with V and J assigned. These tables miss some clones; where compared with another copy, unresolved V genes account for less than half of the shortfall, and the remainder is unexplained. This sample has about 50,000 clones in its table, and 60% to 85% of those were observed once. The top ten clones comprise less than 6.5% of the sample. The time point label here, explained by the study, means: pre-treatment sample, taken before nivolumab and TIL therapy. Baseline tumor samples were excised metastases, mostly pleural nodules or supraclavicular lymph nodes, from the same resection used to grow TIL.

This sample comprised tumor tissue, obtained at baseline. Every receptor here comes from a person aged 25 to 80 with non-small cell lung cancer.

The CDR3 reads CASSEKGSSPLHF. The CDR3, as DNA: TGTGCCAGCAGTGAAAAGGGCAGCTCACCCCTCCACTTT. V and J are TRBV6-5 and TRBJ1-6; D is unresolved. Germline CDR1 MNHEY, CDR2 SVGAGI. V lost 5 bases to trimming and J lost 10 bases, with 12 bases between them. This CDR3 has 13 residues.

The sample holds a few counts of this clone. The V gene is TRBV10-1, the J gene TRBJ1-1; the D gene is possibly TRBD1 (5 bases). Trimming stripped 0 bases from V and 6 bases from J, with 11 bases between. The CDR3 is made up of 14 amino acids. Germline V gives CDR1 WNHNN, CDR2 SYGVQD (reference sequence). CDR3 bases: TGCGCCAGCAGTGAGTCGGGGCGACGGGCTGAAGCTTTCTTT. Translation gives CASSESGRRAEAFF.

V gene TRBV13 combines with J gene TRBJ1-5; D is undetermined. V was clipped by 5 bases and J by 3 bases, with 8 bases between them. The CDR3 is 13 amino acids. Germline V gene sequence: CDR1 PRHDT, CDR2 FYEKMQ (reference sequence). The CDR3 reads CASSTGNNQPQHF. DNA of the CDR3: TGTGCCAGCAGCACCGGGAACAATCAGCCCCAGCATTTT.

The chain combines TRBV27 with TRBJ2-1, with TRBD1 identical over 11 bases. The CDR3 contains 16 residues. Germline CDR1 is MNHEY and CDR2 is SMNVEV (reference sequence). The V and J ends lost 2 bases and 6 bases, in that order; junction bases with no gene match: 6. The CDR3 sequence: CASSLTGTGGGNEQFF. For the CDR3, the DNA is TGTGCCAGCAGTTTAACCGGGACAGGGGGAGGCAATGAGCAGTTCTTC.

The rearrangement links TRBV7-8 to TRBJ2-7; 8 bases fit TRBD1. With 5 bases clipped from V and 0 bases from J, the junction kept 9 bases outside the gene matches. Per the germline V gene, CDR1 is SGHVS and CDR2 is FQNEAQ. This CDR3 spans 16 amino acids. The CDR3 nucleotides read TGTGCCAGCAGCACGGACAGGGAGAAAAGCTCCTACGAGCAGTACTTC. It yields the protein CASSTDREKSSYEQYF.

The rearrangement joins TRBV4-3 to TRBJ2-5; tentatively, D is TRBD1 (5 bases). The CDR3 is made up of 15 amino acids. The V end was cut by 1 base, the J end by 3 bases, with 12 bases between. CDR1 is LGHNA and CDR2 is YSLEER in the germline V gene. CDR3 DNA sequence: TGCGCCAGCAGCCAAGGGGGCACACCAGAAGAGACCCAGTACTTC. Its translation: CASSQGGTPEETQYF.

The chain links TRBV28 to TRBJ1-2; D perhaps matches TRBD1 (5 bases). CDR1 and CDR2 (germline): MDHEN, SYDVKM. CDR3 length: 12 residues. Between the trimmed V and J ends, which lost 6 bases and 3 bases, there was a span of 8 bases. The CDR3 reads CASSQGHYGYTF. Written as DNA, the CDR3 is TGTGCCAGCAGCCAGGGACACTATGGCTACACCTTC.

V and J are TRBV4-2 and TRBJ2-7; 14 bases are shared with TRBD2. The CDR3 has 21 residues. Germline V gene data show CDR1 as LGHNA and CDR2 as YNFKEQ. V trimming: 4 bases; J trimming: 6 bases; junction bases outside the gene matches: 23. The CDR3 reads CASSPRDRVGGLAGVLSEQYF. The CDR3 region has the DNA TGTGCCAGCAGCCCGAGGGACAGGGTAGGGGGACTAGCGGGAGTACTCTCCGAGCAGTACTTC.

The chain links TRBV28 to TRBJ1-2; possible D gene TRBD1, 5 bases. CDR1 and CDR2 (germline): MDHEN, SYDVKM. The length of the CDR3 is 14 residues. The ends were cut back, 6 bases at V and 0 bases at J, with 11 bases in the middle. The CDR3 DNA is TGTGCCAGCAGCCGGGACGGACCTAACTATGGCTACACCTTC. Encoded protein: CASSRDGPNYGYTF.

The gene calls are TRBV19 and TRBJ2-7; perhaps TRBD1 as D (5 bases). Trimming pared 5 bases from V and 5 bases from J, leaving 16 bases between. Germline assignment: CDR1 LNHDA and CDR2 SQIVND (reference sequence). The CDR3 runs 14 residues. The CDR3 DNA reads TGTGCCAGTAGTTTTTCCAGGGTGGTGGACGAGCAGTACTTC. Translation: CASSFSRVVDEQYF.

This clone was observed a few times. The chain carries TRBV27 and TRBJ2-7; no clear D. The CDR3 runs 15 residues. V lost 7 bases, J lost 0 bases, and 16 bases lay in between. CDR1 is MNHEY and CDR2 is SMNVEV in the germline V gene (reference sequence). Written as DNA, the CDR3 is TGTGCCAGCAACTCCTGGTCGTCAGCCTCCTACGAGCAGTACTTC. The encoded protein is CASNSWSSASYEQYF.

The chain recombines TRBV5-6 with TRBJ1-2; 7 bases are shared with TRBD1. Germline V gene data show CDR1 as SGHDT and CDR2 as YYEEEE. After removal of 1 base from V and 5 bases from J, the junction contained 5 bases not matched to a gene. This CDR3 comprises 14 residues. DNA for the CDR3: TGTGCCAGCAGCTTGAGGACAGGATCTTATGGCTACACCTTC. As protein: CASSLRTGSYGYTF.

The J gene is TRBJ2-3, the V gene TRBV4-1; D is undetermined. Trimming cost V 0 bases and J 6 bases, with 7 bases left between them. Per the germline V gene, CDR1 is MGHRA and CDR2 is YSYEKL. The CDR3 length is 13 residues. This CDR3 is CASSQDQSDTQYF. CDR3 DNA: TGCGCCAGCAGCCAAGATCAGTCGGATACGCAGTATTTT.

The chain joins TRBV19 to TRBJ2-3; weak D call: TRBD1 (5 bases). The V gene lost 5 bases and the J gene lost 3 bases, with 15 bases spanning the gap. Germline CDR1 and CDR2: LNHDA and SQIVND (reference sequence). This CDR3 region has 15 residues. Here the CDR3 reads CASSDGRGLTDTQYF. In DNA, the CDR3 is TGTGCCAGTAGTGACGGAAGGGGTTTGACAGATACGCAGTATTTT. Filled out from reference TRBV19 and TRBJ2-3, the complete variable domain reads DGGITQSPKYLFRKEGQNVTLSCEQNLNHDAMYWYRQDPGQGLRLIYYSQIVNDFQKGDIAEGYSVSREKKESFPLTVTSAQKNPTAFYLCASSDGRGLTDTQYFGPGTRLTVL.

There are a few counts of this clone. This sequence joins TRBV30 and TRBJ1-3; tentative D call: TRBD1 (6 bases). CDR1 is GTSNPN and CDR2 is SVGIG in the germline V gene (reference sequence). The CDR3 consists of 15 residues. Trimming removed 0 bases from V and 4 bases from J, with 13 bases in between. The CDR3 DNA sequence: TGTGCCTGGAGTGTACCAGGGGCCGGAGGAAACACCATATATTTT. Amino acid sequence: CAWSVPGAGGNTIYF.

V is TRBV29-1 and J is TRBJ1-2; 8 bases fit TRBD1. The length of the CDR3 is 13 residues. Trimming at V came to 5 bases and at J to 8 bases, leaving 10 bases not matched to a gene. Germline assignment: CDR1 SQVTM and CDR2 ANQGSEA. In nucleotides, the CDR3 is TGCAGCGTTCCTCCGAGGACAGGGTACGGCTACACCTTC. The encoded protein is CSVPPRTGYGYTF.

The chain employs TRBV12-5 and TRBJ1-1, with a possible D match to TRBD1 (6 bases). Germline V gene data show CDR1 as LGHNT and CDR2 as FRNRAP. The CDR3 is 13 residues long. V lost 2 bases and J lost 10, with 14 bases in between. Written as DNA, the CDR3 is TGTGCTAGTGGTTTGCCAGGGGAAACGAGAGCTTTCTTT. Translated, it gives CASGLPGETRAFF.

The V gene is TRBV10-3, the J gene TRBJ1-2; weak D call: TRBD1 (6 bases). The CDR3 runs to 14 residues. Trimming removed 4 bases at V and 8 bases at J, with 17 bases between. Germline V gene lookup returns CDR1 ENHRY and CDR2 SYGVKD. For the CDR3, the DNA is TGTGCCATCAGTGGAGGCAGTCCAGGGGAAGGCTACACCTTC. Amino acids: CAISGGSPGEGYTF.

This clone was observed once. This rearrangement joins TRBV10-1 to TRBJ2-5, with D unresolved. This CDR3 has 13 amino acids. The germline V gene encodes CDR1 WNHNN and CDR2 SYGVQD (reference sequence). The V end lost 4 bases, the J end lost 5 bases, and 11 bases lay between the germline ends. This CDR3 is CASSAGPRETQYF. The CDR3 DNA reads as TGCGCCAGCAGTGCAGGTCCCCGGGAGACCCAGTACTTC.

The rearrangement uses TRBV5-6 and TRBJ2-2; no clear D. CDR1 is SGHDT and CDR2 is YYEEEE in the germline V gene. The V and J ends lost 2 bases and 5 bases respectively, with 7 bases between them. The CDR3 length is 13 residues. The CDR3 bases are TGTGCCAGCAGCTTTGTGGATACCGGGGAGCTGTTTTTT. Its protein product is CASSFVDTGELFF.

The V call is TRBV6-4, the J call TRBJ2-6, with D perhaps matching TRBD2 (5 bases). The CDR3 spans 18 residues. CDR1 MRHNA and CDR2 SNTAGT come from the germline V gene. Deletions cut 3 bases from V and 1 base from J, with 16 bases between. CDR3 DNA sequence: TGTGCCAGCAGTGAAGGCTTAGGGAGTCAGTCTGGGGCCAACGTCCTGACTTTC. Amino acid sequence: CASSEGLGSQSGANVLTF.

The chain recombines TRBV29-1 with TRBJ1-2, with D maybe TRBD1 (5 bases). Germline loops: CDR1 SQVTM, CDR2 ANQGSEA. The ends were cut back, 6 bases at V and 8 bases at J, with 19 bases in the middle. The length of the CDR3 is 13 residues. The CDR3 DNA is TGCAGCGTCGGGGCCCCCCTCTCGGAGGGCTACACCTTC. Protein product: CSVGAPLSEGYTF.

This clone was seen only a few times. V and J are TRBV5-4 and TRBJ1-1; D unclear. Germline CDR1 and CDR2: SGHNT and YYREEE (reference sequence). V lost 1 base to trimming and J lost 2 bases, with 9 bases between them. CDR3 length equals 14 residues. The CDR3 DNA follows: TGTGCCAGCAGCTTGACAGACCTTAACACTGAAGCTTTCTTT. Translating it yields CASSLTDLNTEAFF. The full variable domain, completed using reference TRBV5-4 and TRBJ1-1, is ETGVTQSPTHLIKTRGQQVTLRCSSQSGHNTVSWYQQALGQGPQFIFQYYREEENGRGNFPPRFSGLQFPNYSSELNVNALELDDSALYLCASSLTDLNTEAFFGQGTRLTVV.

The rearrangement joins TRBV15 to TRBJ1-4; D is ambiguous. CDR1 is LNHNV, CDR2 YYDKDF, per germline (reference sequence). The ends were cut back, 2 bases at V and 7 bases at J, with 5 bases in the middle. The CDR3 is 12 residues long. The DNA for the CDR3 is TGTGCCACCAGCAGAAGGCGTGAAAAACTGTTTTTT. It specifies CATSRRREKLFF.

The rearrangement uses TRBV29-1 and TRBJ1-6; 9 bases are shared with TRBD1. V shed 6 bases and J 6 bases; nucleotides not matched to a gene: 6. The germline V gene encodes CDR1 SQVTM and CDR2 ANQGSEA. The CDR3 loop spans 14 amino acids. CDR3 bases: TGCAGCGTCGGGACAGGGTTACCTAATTCACCCCTCCACTTT. It encodes CSVGTGLPNSPLHF. The whole variable domain, remainder taken from reference TRBV29-1 and TRBJ1-6, is SAVISQKPSRDICQRGTSLTIQCQVDSQVTMMFWYRQQPGQSLTLIATANQGSEATYESGFVIDKFPISRPNLTFSTLTVSNMSPEDSSIYLCSVGTGLPNSPLHFGNGTRLTVT.

The rearrangement joins TRBV7-8 to TRBJ2-7; D assignment may be TRBD1 or TRBD2 (7 bases each). Deletions cut 1 base from V and 7 bases from J, with 20 bases between. This CDR3 is 16 amino acids long. Looked up from germline, CDR1 is SGHVS and CDR2 is FQNEAQ. The DNA of the CDR3 is TGTGCCAGCAGCTTAGAGGGGAGGGGGCTAGGGGGAGAGCAGTACTTC. Its protein is CASSLEGRGLGGEQYF.